The text below deals with one T cell receptor (beta chain). The antigen remains unidentified. This entry is derived from a study of CD8 T cells in ankylosing spondylitis. Broader study findings: For ankylosing spondylitis blood, a TCR beta motif of about eight highly homologous variants appeared characteristic. Significantly higher representation of disease-linked clones was reported for matched ankylosing spondylitis synovial fluid. Past studies reported some motif variants in reactive arthritis synovial fluid and blood.

Generation of TCR beta libraries employed quantitative 5'-RACE incorporating molecular barcodes. Via MiXCR, TCRdb re-called the 5' RACE reads, giving one row per CDR3 protein. Of 700,000 to 850,000 distinct CDR3 sequences detected, about 10% appear once; the ten largest clones hold less than 0.65%. This CDR3 comprises 11 residues. Between the trimmed V and J ends, which lost 3 bases and 8 bases, there was a span of 7 bases. Germline V gives CDR1 DFQATT, CDR2 SNEGSKA (reference sequence). This TCR was sampled from a male donor with ankylosing spondylitis. The gene calls are TRBV20-1 and TRBJ1-4; D unresolved. What was sequenced was blood, either unsorted or a sorted T cell fraction (not recorded which). DNA of the CDR3: TGCAGTGCTAGGAGCTTCGAAAAACTGTTTTTT. Its protein product is CSARSFEKLFF.